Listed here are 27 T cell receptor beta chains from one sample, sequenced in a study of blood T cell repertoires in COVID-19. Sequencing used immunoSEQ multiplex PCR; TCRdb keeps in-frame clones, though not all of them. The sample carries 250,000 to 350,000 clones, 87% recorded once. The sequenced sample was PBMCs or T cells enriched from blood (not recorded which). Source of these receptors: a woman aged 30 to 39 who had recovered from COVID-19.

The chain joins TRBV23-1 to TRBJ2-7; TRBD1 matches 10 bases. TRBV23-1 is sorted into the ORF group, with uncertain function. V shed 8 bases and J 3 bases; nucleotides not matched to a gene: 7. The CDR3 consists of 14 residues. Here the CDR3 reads CASDRQGAGYEQYF. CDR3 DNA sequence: TGCGCCAGCGACCGACAGGGGGCTGGCTACGAGCAGTACTTC.

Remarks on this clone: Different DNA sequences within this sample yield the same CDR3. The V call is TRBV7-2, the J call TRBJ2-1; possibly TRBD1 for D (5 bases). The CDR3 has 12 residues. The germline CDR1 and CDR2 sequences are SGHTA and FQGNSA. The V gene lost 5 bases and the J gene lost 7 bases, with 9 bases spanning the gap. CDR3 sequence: CASSRTGNEQFF. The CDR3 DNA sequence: TGTGCCAGCAGCCGAACAGGAAATGAGCAGTTCTTC.

The CDR3 region has the DNA TGCGCCAGCAGCCATCGACTAGCGGGGGGGCGGAACGATGAGCAGTTCTTC. Amino acids: CASSHRLAGGRNDEQFF. The chain joins TRBV4-1 to TRBJ2-1, with 14 bases matching TRBD2. The V segment lost 3 bases and the J segment 8 bases; nucleotides outside the gene matches: 9. Germline V CDR1 and CDR2: MGHRA, YSYEKL. The CDR3 runs to 17 residues.

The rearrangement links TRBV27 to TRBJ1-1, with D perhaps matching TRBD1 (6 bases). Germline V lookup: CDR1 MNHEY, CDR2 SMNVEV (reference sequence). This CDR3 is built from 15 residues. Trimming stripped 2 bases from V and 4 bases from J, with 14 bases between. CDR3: CASSLRGGRGTEAFF. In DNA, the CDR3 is TGTGCCAGCAGTTTACGGGGGGGGCGCGGCACTGAAGCTTTCTTT.

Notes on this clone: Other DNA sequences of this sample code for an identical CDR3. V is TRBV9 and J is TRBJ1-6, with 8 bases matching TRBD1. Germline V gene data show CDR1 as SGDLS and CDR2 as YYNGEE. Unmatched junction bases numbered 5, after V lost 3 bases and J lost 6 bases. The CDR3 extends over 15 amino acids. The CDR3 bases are TGTGCCAGCAGCGCAGAAACAGGGGGTAATTCACCCCTCCACTTT. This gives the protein CASSAETGGNSPLHF.

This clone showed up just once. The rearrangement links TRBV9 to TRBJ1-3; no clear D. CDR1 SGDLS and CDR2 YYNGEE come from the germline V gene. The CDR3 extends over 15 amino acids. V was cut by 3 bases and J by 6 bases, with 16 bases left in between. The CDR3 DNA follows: TGTGCCAGCAGCGCCCTTGGTGTCCGAGCAAACACCATATATTTT. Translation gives CASSALGVRANTIYF.

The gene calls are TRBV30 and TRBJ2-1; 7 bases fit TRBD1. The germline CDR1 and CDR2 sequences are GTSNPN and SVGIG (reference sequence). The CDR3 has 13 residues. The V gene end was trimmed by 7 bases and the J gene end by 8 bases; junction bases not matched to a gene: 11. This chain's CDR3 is CAYLRGRLDEQFF. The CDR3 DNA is TGTGCCTACTTAAGGGGGCGCTTAGATGAGCAGTTCTTC.

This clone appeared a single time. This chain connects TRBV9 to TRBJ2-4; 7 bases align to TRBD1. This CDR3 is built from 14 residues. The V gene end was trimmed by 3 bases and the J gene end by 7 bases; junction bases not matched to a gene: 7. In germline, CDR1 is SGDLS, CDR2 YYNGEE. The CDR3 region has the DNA TGTGCCAGCAGCGCCCCGACAGGGTCGAACATTCAGTACTTC. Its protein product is CASSAPTGSNIQYF.

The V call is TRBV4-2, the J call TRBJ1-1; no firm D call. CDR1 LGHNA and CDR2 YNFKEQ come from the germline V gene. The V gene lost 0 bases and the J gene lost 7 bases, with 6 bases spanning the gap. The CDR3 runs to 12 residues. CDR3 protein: CASSQDPGEAFF. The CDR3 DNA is TGTGCCAGCAGCCAAGATCCCGGTGAAGCTTTCTTT.

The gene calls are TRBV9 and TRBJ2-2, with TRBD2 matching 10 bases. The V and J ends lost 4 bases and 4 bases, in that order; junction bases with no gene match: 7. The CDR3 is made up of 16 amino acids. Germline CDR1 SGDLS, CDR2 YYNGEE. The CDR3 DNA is TGTGCCAGCAGCTACGAGCGGGGGGGACGCACCGGGGAGCTGTTTTTT. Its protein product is CASSYERGGRTGELFF.

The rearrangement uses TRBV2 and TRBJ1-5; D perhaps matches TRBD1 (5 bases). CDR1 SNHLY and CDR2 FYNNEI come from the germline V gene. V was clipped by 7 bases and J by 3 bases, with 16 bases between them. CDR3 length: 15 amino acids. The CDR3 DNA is TGTGCCAGCATGGGGGGAGGATCTTTCAATCAGCCCCAGCATTTT. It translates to CASMGGGSFNQPQHF. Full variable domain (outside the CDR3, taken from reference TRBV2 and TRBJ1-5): EPEVTQTPSHQVTQMGQEVILRCVPISNHLYFYWYRQILGQKVEFLVSFYNNEISEKSEIFDDQFSVERPDGSNFTLKIRSTKLEDSAMYFCASMGGGSFNQPQHFGDGTRLSIL.

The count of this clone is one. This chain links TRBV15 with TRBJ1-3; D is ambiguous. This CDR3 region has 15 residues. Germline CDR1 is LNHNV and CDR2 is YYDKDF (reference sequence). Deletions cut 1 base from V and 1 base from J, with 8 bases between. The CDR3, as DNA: TGTGCCACCAGCAGAGCCCGGGTGTCTGGAAACACCATATATTTT. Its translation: CATSRARVSGNTIYF. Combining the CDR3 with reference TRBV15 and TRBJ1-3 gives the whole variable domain DAMVIQNPRYQVTQFGKPVTLSCSQTLNHNVMYWYQQKSSQAPKLLFHYYDKDFNNEADTPDNFQSRRPNTSFCFLDIRSPGLGDTAMYLCATSRARVSGNTIYFGEGSWLTVV.

The CDR3 loop reads CASSVDAGNHYGYTF. CDR3 in DNA: TGTGCCAGCAGCGTAGATGCAGGGAACCACTATGGCTACACCTTC. The chain uses TRBV9 and TRBJ1-2, with D possibly matching TRBD1 (5 bases). CDR3 size: 15 residues. Germline CDR1 and CDR2: SGDLS and YYNGEE. V dropped 0 bases and J dropped 3 bases, with 12 bases sitting between them.

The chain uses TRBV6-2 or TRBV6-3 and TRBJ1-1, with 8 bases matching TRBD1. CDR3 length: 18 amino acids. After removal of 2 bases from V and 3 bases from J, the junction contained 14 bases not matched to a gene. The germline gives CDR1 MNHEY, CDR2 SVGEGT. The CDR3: CASSYTPPTGGIYTEAFF. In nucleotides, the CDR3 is TGTGCCAGCAGTTACACCCCCCCCACAGGGGGGATCTACACTGAAGCTTTCTTT.

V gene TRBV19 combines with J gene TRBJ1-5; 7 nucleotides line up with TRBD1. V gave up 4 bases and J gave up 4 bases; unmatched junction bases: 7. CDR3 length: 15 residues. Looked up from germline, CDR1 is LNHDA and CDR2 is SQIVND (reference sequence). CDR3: CASSRTGEYNQPQHF. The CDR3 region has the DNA TGTGCCAGTAGTAGGACAGGCGAGTATAATCAGCCCCAGCATTTT.

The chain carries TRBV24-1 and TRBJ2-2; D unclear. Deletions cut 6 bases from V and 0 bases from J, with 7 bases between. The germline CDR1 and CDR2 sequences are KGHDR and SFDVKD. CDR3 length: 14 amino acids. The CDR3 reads CATSQNANTGELFF. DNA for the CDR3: TGTGCCACCAGTCAGAACGCGAACACCGGGGAGCTGTTTTTT.

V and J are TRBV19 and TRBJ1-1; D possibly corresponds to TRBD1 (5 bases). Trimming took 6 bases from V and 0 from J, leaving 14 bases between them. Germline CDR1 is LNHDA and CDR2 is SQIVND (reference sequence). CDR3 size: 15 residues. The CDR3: CASSRPTAMNTEAFF. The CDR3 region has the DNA TGTGCCAGTAGCCGCCCGACAGCCATGAACACTGAAGCTTTCTTT. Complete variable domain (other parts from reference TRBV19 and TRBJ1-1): DGGITQSPKYLFRKEGQNVTLSCEQNLNHDAMYWYRQDPGQGLRLIYYSQIVNDFQKGDIAEGYSVSREKKESFPLTVTSAQKNPTAFYLCASSRPTAMNTEAFFGQGTRLTVV.

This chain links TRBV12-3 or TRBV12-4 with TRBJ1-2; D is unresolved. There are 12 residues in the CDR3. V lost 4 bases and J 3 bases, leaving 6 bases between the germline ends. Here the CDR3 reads CASSSHYYGYTF. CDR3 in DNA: TGTGCCAGCAGTTCGCACTACTATGGCTACACCTTC.

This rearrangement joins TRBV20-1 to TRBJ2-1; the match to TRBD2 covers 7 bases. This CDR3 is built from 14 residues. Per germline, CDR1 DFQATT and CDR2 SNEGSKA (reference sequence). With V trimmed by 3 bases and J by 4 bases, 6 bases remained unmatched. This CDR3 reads CSASKAGVYNEQFF. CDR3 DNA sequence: TGCAGTGCTAGTAAGGCGGGGGTTTACAATGAGCAGTTCTTC.

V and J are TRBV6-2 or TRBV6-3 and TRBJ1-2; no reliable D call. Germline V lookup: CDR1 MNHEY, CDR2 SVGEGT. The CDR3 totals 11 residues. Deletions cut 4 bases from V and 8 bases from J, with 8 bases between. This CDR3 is CASSSQFGYTF. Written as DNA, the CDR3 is TGTGCCAGCAGTTCCCAGTTCGGCTACACCTTC.

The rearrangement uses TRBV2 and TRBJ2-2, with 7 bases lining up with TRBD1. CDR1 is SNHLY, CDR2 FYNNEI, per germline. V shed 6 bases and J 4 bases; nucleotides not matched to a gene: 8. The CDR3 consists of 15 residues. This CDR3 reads CASRIQTGPTGELFF. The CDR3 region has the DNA TGTGCCAGCAGGATCCAGACAGGGCCCACCGGGGAGCTGTTTTTT.

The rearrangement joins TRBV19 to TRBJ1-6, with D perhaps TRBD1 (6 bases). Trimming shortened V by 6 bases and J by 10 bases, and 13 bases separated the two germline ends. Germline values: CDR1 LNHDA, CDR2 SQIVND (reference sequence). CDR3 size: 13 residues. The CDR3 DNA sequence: TGTGCCAGTAGGACGACAGGAGCCTCACCCCTCCACTTT. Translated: CASRTTGASPLHF.

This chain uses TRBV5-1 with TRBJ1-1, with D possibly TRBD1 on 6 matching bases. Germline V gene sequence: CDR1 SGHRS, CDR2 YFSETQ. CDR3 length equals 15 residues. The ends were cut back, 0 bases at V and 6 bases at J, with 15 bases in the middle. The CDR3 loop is CASSLGARGRAEAFF. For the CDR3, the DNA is TGCGCCAGCAGCTTGGGCGCCAGGGGAAGGGCTGAAGCTTTCTTT.

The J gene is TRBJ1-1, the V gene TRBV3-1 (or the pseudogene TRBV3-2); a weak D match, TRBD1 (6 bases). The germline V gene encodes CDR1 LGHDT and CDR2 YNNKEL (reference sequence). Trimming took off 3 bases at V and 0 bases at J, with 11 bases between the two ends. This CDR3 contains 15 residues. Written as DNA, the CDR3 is TGTGCCAGCAGCCAGAGACAGGTCATGAACACTGAAGCTTTCTTT. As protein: CASSQRQVMNTEAFF.

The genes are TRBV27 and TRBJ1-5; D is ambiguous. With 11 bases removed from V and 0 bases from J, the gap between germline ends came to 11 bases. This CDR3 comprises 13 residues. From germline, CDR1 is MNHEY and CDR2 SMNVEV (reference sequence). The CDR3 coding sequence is TGTGCCTCAGCCCGGGATAGCAATCAGCCCCAGCATTTT. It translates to CASARDSNQPQHF.

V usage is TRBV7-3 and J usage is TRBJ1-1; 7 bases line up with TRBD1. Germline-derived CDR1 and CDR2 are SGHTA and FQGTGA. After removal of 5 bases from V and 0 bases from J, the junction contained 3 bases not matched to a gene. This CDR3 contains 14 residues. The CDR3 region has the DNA TGTGCCAGCAGCCCGGGGACAGTGAACACTGAAGCTTTCTTT. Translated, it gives CASSPGTVNTEAFF. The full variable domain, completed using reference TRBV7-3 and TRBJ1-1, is GAGVSQTPSNKVTEKGKYVELRCDPISGHTALYWYRQSLGQGPEFLIYFQGTGAADDSGLPNDRFFAVRPEGSVSTLKIQRTERGDSAVYLCASSPGTVNTEAFFGQGTRLTVV.

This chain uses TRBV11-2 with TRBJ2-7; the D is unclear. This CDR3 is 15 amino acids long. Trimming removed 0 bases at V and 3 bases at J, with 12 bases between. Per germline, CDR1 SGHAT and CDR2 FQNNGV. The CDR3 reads CASSLEAGLYYEQYF. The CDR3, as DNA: TGTGCCAGCAGCTTAGAGGCAGGCCTCTACTACGAGCAGTACTTC.